What follows is one T cell receptor beta chain and its context. This receptor's antigen is unknown. No per-base quality is available; no much larger clone lies one base away. These data are taken from a study of blood T cell repertoires in COVID-19 (TCRdb year 2020). Some background on the complete study: Samples from collaborators originated in the United States, Italy and Spain and spanned both the acute and convalescent phases of COVID-19. The samples were drawn from the first 160 participants of the ongoing ImmuneRACE study and from 1,254 subjects provided by 6 global collaborators. The repertoires were released in a freely available public database meant as a resource for research on the immune response to SARS-CoV-2. Subjects who had been exposed to COVID-19, were actively infected with it, or had recovered from it provided the deeply sampled blood TCRbeta repertoires that made up the dataset. The material from the prospective study consisted of cDNA or gDNA derived from T cells, B-cell-depleted T cells, or PBMCs. Where available, HLA class I and class II types were taken from metadata supplied by the sample provider and were not determined by assay-based typing. Sample metadata almost always included a de-identified subject ID, COVID-19 status, age in years and sex.

From the cysteine through the phenylalanine, the CDR3 covers 13 amino acids. Just CDR3 DNA is preserved here, 39 bases in frame from base 1. V is cut by 5 bases and J by 1 base, and the space between the germline ends is 8 bases. The germline V gene supplies CDR1 MRHNA and CDR2 SNTAGT. The immunoSEQ Assay, a bias-controlled multiplex PCR, was used to amplify TCRbeta CDR3 regions from genomic DNA. The original methods were these. The number of nucleated cells in each sample was estimated by amplification of reference gene primers within the assay. Sequence reads were collapsed and filtered to measure the absolute abundance of every unique TCRbeta CDR3 rearrangement. For each sample, productive Simpson clonality was calculated by taking the square root of Simpson's diversity index across productive rearrangements. The immuneACCESS repertoire file appears here via TCRdb, limited to in-frame rearrangements. These files lack a portion of the clones; in checked studies, under half of the deficit traces to unresolved V genes, and the cause of the others is not known. The D gene and trimming were derived from the DNA, and the V and J assignments and clone size from that table. This sample is represented by 99,000 or so clones; about 76% of them were singletons. The ten largest clones add up to 19% of the sample.

The collaborating institutions used their own protocols to collect whole blood in K2EDTA tubes. For TCRbeta analysis, collaborators shipped samples in one of three forms: frozen whole blood, isolated PBMCs, or DNA extracted from either of those sample types. Here is what the overall study found, with its caveats: How much clinical and demographic metadata was included differed by source and by participant, and the metadata was provided uncurated.

The TCR originated in a woman between 65 and 79 years old with acute or convalescent COVID-19. The V and J segments used are TRBV6-4 and TRBJ1-1; the D gene is unclear. Sequencing was carried out using peripheral blood. The CDR3 amino acid sequence is: CASSRQENTEAFF. The DNA is as follows: TGTGCCAGCAGTCGGCAGGAGAACACTGAAGCTTTCTTT.